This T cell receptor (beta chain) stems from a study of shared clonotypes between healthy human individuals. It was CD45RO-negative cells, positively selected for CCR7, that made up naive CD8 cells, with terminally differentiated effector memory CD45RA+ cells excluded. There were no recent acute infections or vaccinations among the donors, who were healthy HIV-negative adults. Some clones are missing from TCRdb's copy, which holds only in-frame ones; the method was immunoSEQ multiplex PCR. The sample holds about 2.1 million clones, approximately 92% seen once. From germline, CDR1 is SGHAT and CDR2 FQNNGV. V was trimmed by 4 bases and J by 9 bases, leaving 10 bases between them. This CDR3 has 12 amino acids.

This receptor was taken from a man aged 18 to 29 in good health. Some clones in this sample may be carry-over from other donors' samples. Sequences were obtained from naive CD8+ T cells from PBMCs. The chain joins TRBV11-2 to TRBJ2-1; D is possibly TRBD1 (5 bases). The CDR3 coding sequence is TGTGCCAGCAGCTACAGGCGGCCTGAGCAGTTCTTC. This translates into CASSYRRPEQFF.